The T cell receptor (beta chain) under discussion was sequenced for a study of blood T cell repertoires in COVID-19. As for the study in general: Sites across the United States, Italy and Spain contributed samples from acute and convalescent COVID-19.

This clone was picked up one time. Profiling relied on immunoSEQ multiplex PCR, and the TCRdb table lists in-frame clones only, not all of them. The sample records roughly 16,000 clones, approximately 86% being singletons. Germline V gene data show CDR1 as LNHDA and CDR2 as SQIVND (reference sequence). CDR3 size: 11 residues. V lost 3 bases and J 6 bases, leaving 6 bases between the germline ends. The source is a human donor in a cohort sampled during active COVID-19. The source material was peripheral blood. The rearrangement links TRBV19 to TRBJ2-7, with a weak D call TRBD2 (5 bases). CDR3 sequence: CASSIGVEQYF. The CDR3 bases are TGTGCCAGTAGTATCGGGGTCGAGCAGTACTTC.